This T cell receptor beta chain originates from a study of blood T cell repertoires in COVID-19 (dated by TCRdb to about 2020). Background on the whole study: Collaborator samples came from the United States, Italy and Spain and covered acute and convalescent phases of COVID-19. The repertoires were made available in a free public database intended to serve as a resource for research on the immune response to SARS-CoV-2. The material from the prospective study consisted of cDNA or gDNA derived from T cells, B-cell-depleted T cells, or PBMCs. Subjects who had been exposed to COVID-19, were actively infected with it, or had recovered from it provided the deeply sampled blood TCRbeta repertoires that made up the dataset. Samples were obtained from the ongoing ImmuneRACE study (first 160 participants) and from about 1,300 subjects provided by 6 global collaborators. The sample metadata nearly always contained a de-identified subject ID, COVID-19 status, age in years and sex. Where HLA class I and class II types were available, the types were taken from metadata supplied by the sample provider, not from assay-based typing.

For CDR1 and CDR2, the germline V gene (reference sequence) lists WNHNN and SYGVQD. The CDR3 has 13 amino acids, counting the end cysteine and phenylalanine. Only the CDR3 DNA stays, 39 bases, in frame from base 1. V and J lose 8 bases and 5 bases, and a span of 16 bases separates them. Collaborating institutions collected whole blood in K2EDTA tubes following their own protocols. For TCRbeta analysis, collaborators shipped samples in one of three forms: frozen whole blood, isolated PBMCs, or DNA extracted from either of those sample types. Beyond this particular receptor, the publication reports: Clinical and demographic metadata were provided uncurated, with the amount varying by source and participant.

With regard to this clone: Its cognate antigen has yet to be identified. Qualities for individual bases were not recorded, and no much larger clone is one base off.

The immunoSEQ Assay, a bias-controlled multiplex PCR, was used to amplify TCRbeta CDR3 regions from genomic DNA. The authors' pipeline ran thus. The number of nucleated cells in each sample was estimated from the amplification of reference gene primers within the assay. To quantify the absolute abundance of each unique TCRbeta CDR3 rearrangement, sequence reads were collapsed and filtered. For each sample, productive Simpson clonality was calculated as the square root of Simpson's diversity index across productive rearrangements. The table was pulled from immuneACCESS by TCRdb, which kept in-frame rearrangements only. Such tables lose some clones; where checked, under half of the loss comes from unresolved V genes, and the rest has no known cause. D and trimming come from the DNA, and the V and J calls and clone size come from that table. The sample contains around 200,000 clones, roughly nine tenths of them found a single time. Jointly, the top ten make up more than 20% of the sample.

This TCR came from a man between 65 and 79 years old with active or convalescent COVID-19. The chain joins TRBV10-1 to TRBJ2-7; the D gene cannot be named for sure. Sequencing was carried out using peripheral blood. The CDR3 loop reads CASGRQGSDEQYF. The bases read TGCGCCAGCGGCCGACAAGGTTCGGACGAGCAGTACTTC.